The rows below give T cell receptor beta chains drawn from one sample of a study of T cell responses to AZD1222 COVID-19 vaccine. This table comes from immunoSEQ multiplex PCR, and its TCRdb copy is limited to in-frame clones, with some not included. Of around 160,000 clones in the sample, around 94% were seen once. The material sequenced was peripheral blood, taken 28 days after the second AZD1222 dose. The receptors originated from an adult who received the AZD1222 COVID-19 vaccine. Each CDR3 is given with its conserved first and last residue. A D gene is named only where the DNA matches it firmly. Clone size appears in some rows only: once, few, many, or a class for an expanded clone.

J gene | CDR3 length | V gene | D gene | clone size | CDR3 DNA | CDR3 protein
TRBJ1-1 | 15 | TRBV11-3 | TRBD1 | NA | TGTGCCAGCAGCCCGGGGGGGACAGGGAACACTGAAGCTTTCTTT | CASSPGGTGNTEAFF
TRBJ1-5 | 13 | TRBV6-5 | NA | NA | TGTGCCAGCACCCTCGGGGAGAATCAGCCCCAGCATTTT | CASTLGENQPQHF
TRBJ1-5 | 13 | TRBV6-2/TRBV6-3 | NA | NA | TGTGCCAGCAGTTACTCGAATAATCAGCCCCAGCATTTT | CASSYSNNQPQHF
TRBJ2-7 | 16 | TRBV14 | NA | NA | TGTGCCAGCAGAAGGGGGGCAAAGGGCCCAAACTACGAGCAGTACTTC | CASRRGAKGPNYEQYF
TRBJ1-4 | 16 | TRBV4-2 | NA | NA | TGTGCCAGCAGCCAAGATGCGGGGGCGGGTAATGAAAAACTGTTTTTT | CASSQDAGAGNEKLFF
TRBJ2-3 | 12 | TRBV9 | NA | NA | TGTGCCAGCAGCGTAGTGGCAGATACGCAGTATTTT | CASSVVADTQYF
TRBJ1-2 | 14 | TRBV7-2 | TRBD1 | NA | TGTGCCAGCAGCCTTGCCGGGACAGGCTATGGCTACACCTTC | CASSLAGTGYGYTF
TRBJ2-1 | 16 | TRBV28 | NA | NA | TGTGCCAGCAGTTTATGGCAGGTGAGCTCCTACAATGAGCAGTTCTTC | CASSLWQVSSYNEQFF
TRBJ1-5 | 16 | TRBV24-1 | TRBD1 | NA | TGTGCCACCAGTGATTCCACAGGGGGCGGCAATCAGCCCCAGCATTTT | CATSDSTGGGNQPQHF
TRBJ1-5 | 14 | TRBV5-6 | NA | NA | TGTGCCAGCAGCTTGAATTGGGCGGGTCAGCCCCAGCATTTT | CASSLNWAGQPQHF
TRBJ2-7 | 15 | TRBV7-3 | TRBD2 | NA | TGTGCCAGCAGCTTAGAGGCGGGAGGGCCCTACGAGCAGTACTTC | CASSLEAGGPYEQYF
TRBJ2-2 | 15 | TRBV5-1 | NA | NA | TGCGCCAGCAGCTCAGTGGACAGCCGAACCGGGGAGCTGTTTTTT | CASSSVDSRTGELFF
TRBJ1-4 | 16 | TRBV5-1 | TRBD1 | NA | TGCGCCAGCAGCTCGCCCCCGGGACAGGTCAATGAAAAACTGTTTTTT | CASSSPPGQVNEKLFF
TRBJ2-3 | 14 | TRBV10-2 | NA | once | TGCGCCAGCAGTGAGTCTAGGATCACAGATACGCAGTATTTT | CASSESRITDTQYF
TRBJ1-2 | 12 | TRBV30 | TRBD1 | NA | TGTGCCTGGTCCAGGGGGGACTATGGCTACACCTTC | CAWSRGDYGYTF
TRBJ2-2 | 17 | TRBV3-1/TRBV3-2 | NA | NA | TGTGCCAGCAGCCAAGAGATTAGGAACTGGAACACCGGGGAGCTGTTTTTT | CASSQEIRNWNTGELFF
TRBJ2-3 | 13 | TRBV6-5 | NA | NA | TGTGCCAGCGGAACAGGCGATGCAGATACGCAGTATTTT | CASGTGDADTQYF
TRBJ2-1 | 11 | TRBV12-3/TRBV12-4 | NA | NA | TGTGCCAGCAGTTTAGGTAATGAGCAGTTCTTC | CASSLGNEQFF
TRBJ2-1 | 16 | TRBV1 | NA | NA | TGCACCAGCAGCCAAGACACAGGACTGGACTACAATGAGCAGTTCTTC | CTSSQDTGLDYNEQFF
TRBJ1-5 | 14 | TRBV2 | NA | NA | TGTGCCAGCAGTGGACAGGCGGTAGGACAGCCCCAGCATTTT | CASSGQAVGQPQHF
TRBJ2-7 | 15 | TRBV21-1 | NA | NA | TGTGCCAGCAGCAAAAGGGCGGGGCTATCCTACGAGCAGTACTTC | CASSKRAGLSYEQYF
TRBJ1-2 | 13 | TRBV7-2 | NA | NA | TGTGCCAGCAGCACCCGACTATGGGATGGCTACACCTTC | CASSTRLWDGYTF
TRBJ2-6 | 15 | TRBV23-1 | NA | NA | TGCGCCAGCGGACAGCGCTACTCTGGGGCCAACGTCCTGACTTTC | CASGQRYSGANVLTF
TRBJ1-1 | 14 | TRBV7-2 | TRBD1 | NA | TGTGCCAGCAGCTCGGACAGGCCCCCGGACGAAGCTTTCTTT | CASSSDRPPDEAFF
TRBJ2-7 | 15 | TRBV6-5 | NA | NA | TGTGCCAGCAGCTCCCAGGACCCGAGGGAGTACGAGCAGTACTTC | CASSSQDPREYEQYF
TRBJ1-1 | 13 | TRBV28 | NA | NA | TGTGCCACCCTCGGAACCTCCAACACTGAAGCTTTCTTT | CATLGTSNTEAFF
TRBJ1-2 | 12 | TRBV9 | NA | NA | TGTGCCAGCAGCCTTCAGGGCTATGGCTACACCTTC | CASSLQGYGYTF
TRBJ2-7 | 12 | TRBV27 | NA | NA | TGTGCCAGCGGGGAACTGAGTTACGAGCAGTACTTC | CASGELSYEQYF
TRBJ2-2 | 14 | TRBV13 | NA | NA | TGTGCAGCAAAGGGGGGGCAGTACACCGGGGAGCTGTTTTTT | CAAKGGQYTGELFF
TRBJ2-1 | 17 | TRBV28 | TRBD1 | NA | TGTGCCAGCAGTCCTGCGATAGGGGGCCCCTCCTACAATGAGCAGTTCTTC | CASSPAIGGPSYNEQFF
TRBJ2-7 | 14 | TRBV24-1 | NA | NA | TGTGCCACCCCCCTGGAGACAGGACCCTACGAGCAGTACTTC | CATPLETGPYEQYF
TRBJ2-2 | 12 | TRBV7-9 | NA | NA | TGTGCCAGCAACTCGGATACCGGGGAGCTGTTTTTT | CASNSDTGELFF
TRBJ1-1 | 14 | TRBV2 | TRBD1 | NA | TGTGCCAGCAGTAGACAGGGAACGGACACTGAAGCTTTCTTT | CASSRQGTDTEAFF